Sequencing of this T cell receptor beta chain was carried out in a study of T cell responses to AZD1222 COVID-19 vaccine. Overall study findings and caveats: Donors were chiefly white British, with a greater number of females, and clonal diversity was perhaps underestimated.

This CDR3 contains 15 residues. The V gene's germline CDR1 is MGHRA and CDR2 YSYEKL. The V gene lost 0 bases and the J gene lost 4 bases, with 12 bases spanning the gap. As for this clone: Its specificity is not known.

The data were produced by immunoSEQ multiplex PCR, yet TCRdb's version contains in-frame clones alone and is incomplete. The sample has 95,000 to 120,000 clones, roughly 86% seen once. Sample: peripheral blood, taken on day 0 of AZD1222 vaccination. The receptor was derived from an adult in good health. This chain uses TRBV4-1 with TRBJ1-2; tentative D call: TRBD1 (6 bases). The CDR3 bases are TGCGCCAGCAGCCAAGATCCCAGGACAGTCTATGGCTACACCTTC. Translated: CASSQDPRTVYGYTF.